The 22 T cell receptor beta chains reported below all come from one sample, sequenced in a study of blood T cell repertoires in COVID-19. The repertoire was sequenced with immunoSEQ multiplex PCR; TCRdb's copy has only in-frame clones and lacks some. Among about 200,000 clones listed, over 70% were seen once. The specimen sequenced was peripheral blood. The receptors were gathered from a woman of 80 years or more with acute or convalescent COVID-19.

This chain's CDR3 is CAWSSLGQGHEQFF. The DNA of the CDR3 is TGTGCCTGGAGTTCCCTCGGGCAGGGTCACGAGCAGTTCTTC. The rearrangement joins TRBV30 to TRBJ2-1, with a possible D match to TRBD1 (5 bases). Germline lookup yields CDR1 GTSNPN and CDR2 SVGIG (reference sequence). The ends were cut back, 2 bases at V and 10 bases at J, with 18 bases in the middle. The CDR3 contains 14 residues.

This chain joins TRBV5-4 and TRBJ2-7; tentatively, D is TRBD2 (5 bases). This CDR3 is built from 16 residues. From germline, CDR1 is SGHNT and CDR2 YYREEE (reference sequence). V was pared by 4 bases and J by 4 bases, with 21 bases between. The CDR3 region is CASSPGGSNQPYEQYF. The CDR3 nucleotides are TGTGCCAGCAGCCCCGGAGGAAGTAACCAGCCGTACGAGCAGTACTTC.

This clone appeared once. The CDR3: CSVDRATGELFF. CDR3 nucleotide sequence: TGCAGTGTGGACAGGGCGACCGGGGAGCTGTTTTTT. V gene TRBV29-1 combines with J gene TRBJ2-2; TRBD1 aligns across 8 bases. From germline, CDR1 is SQVTM and CDR2 ANQGSEA. The CDR3 covers 12 residues.

This sequence joins TRBV7-8 and TRBJ2-1, with D uncertain. Trimming pared 1 base from V and 8 bases from J, leaving 3 bases between. CDR1 SGHVS and CDR2 FQNEAQ come from the germline V gene. The CDR3 totals 11 residues. The CDR3: CASSLVDEQFF. The CDR3 coding sequence is TGTGCCAGCAGCTTAGTCGATGAGCAGTTCTTC.

J is TRBJ2-2 and V is TRBV5-4; tentative D call: TRBD2 (5 bases). With 4 bases removed from V and 6 bases from J, the gap between germline ends came to 16 bases. This CDR3 comprises 15 residues. The germline V gene has CDR1 SGHNT and CDR2 YYREEE (reference sequence). The CDR3 nucleotides read TGTGCCAGCAGCCCGGGGAGTAGCGAGGCCGGGGAGCTGTTTTTT. The encoded protein is CASSPGSSEAGELFF.

This chain connects TRBV10-3 to TRBJ2-7; 10 bases agree with TRBD1. V gave up 6 bases and J gave up 5 bases; unmatched junction bases: 10. CDR1 and CDR2 (germline): ENHRY, SYGVKD. CDR3 length equals 15 residues. DNA for the CDR3: TGTGCCATCAGCCCGCACGAGACAGGGGGCGACGAGCAGTACTTC. Residues: CAISPHETGGDEQYF.

The chain is built from TRBV2 and TRBJ1-1, with a weak D call TRBD1 (5 bases). Germline CDR1 is SNHLY and CDR2 is FYNNEI. With 6 bases removed from V and 2 bases from J, the gap between germline ends came to 13 bases. The CDR3 covers 14 residues. CDR3 region: CASRLGLTNTEAFF. The CDR3 DNA reads TGTGCCAGCAGGTTGGGACTGACTAACACTGAAGCTTTCTTT. The full variable domain, its missing parts supplied by reference TRBV2 and TRBJ1-1, is EPEVTQTPSHQVTQMGQEVILRCVPISNHLYFYWYRQILGQKVEFLVSFYNNEISEKSEIFDDQFSVERPDGSNFTLKIRSTKLEDSAMYFCASRLGLTNTEAFFGQGTRLTVV.

The J gene is TRBJ2-1, the V gene TRBV5-5; D is possibly TRBD1 (5 bases). Germline V gene data show CDR1 as SGHKS and CDR2 as YYEKEE (reference sequence). This CDR3 region has 14 residues. V shed 0 bases and J shed 3 bases, with 7 bases lying between them. The CDR3 region has the DNA TGTGCCAGCAGCTTGGATCAGGGCTACAATGAGCAGTTCTTC. This encodes CASSLDQGYNEQFF.

This chain uses TRBV5-4 with TRBJ1-1, with a possible D match to TRBD1 (5 bases). The CDR3 consists of 15 residues. Germline V gene lookup returns CDR1 SGHNT and CDR2 YYREEE (reference sequence). Between the trimmed V and J ends, which lost 4 bases and 3 bases, there was a span of 16 bases. CDR3 region: CASSKALRADTEAFF. The CDR3 coding sequence is TGTGCCAGCAGCAAAGCTCTCAGGGCTGACACTGAAGCTTTCTTT.

The count of this clone is one. The chain recombines TRBV4-1 with TRBJ2-5; weak D call: TRBD2 (6 bases). This CDR3 is 13 amino acids long. Germline CDR1 MGHRA, CDR2 YSYEKL. V was clipped by 3 bases and J by 5 bases, with 10 bases between them. CDR3 nucleotides: TGCGCCAGCAGCCAGGGTGGAGGGGAGACCCAGTACTTC. This translates into CASSQGGGETQYF.

This chain uses TRBV5-1 with TRBJ2-5; 8 bases agree with TRBD1. CDR3 length: 14 amino acids. V was pared by 5 bases and J by 4 bases, with 7 bases of the junction left unmatched. The germline CDR1 and CDR2 sequences are SGHRS and YFSETQ. Here the CDR3 DNA reads TGCGCCAGCAGGACAGGGGCGCTCCCAGAGACCCAGTACTTC. This gives the protein CASRTGALPETQYF.

The chain joins TRBV27 to TRBJ1-4; D perhaps matches TRBD1 (5 bases). Germline V gives CDR1 MNHEY, CDR2 SMNVEV (reference sequence). CDR3 length: 13 residues. Trimming cost V 10 bases and J 4 bases, with 13 bases left between them. The CDR3 nucleotides read TGTGCCACCCCTGGCGGGGGTAATGAAAAACTGTTTTTT. It codes for CATPGGGNEKLFF.

The chain uses TRBV10-3 and TRBJ2-1; maybe TRBD2 (5 bases). Germline-derived CDR1 and CDR2 are ENHRY and SYGVKD. The CDR3 totals 12 residues. V lost 1 base, J lost 9 bases, and 7 bases lay in between. The CDR3 coding sequence is TGTGCCATCAGTGAGTTGGGGAGTGAGCAGTTCTTC. Its protein product is CAISELGSEQFF.

The CDR3 spells CASTQGRSNYGYTF. CDR3 nucleotides: TGTGCCAGTACGCAGGGTCGATCTAACTATGGCTACACCTTC. The rearrangement joins TRBV19 to TRBJ1-2; the D gene is possibly TRBD1 (5 bases). The CDR3 length is 14 residues. Trimming took off 7 bases at V and 0 bases at J, with 12 bases between the two ends. Per the germline V gene, CDR1 is LNHDA and CDR2 is SQIVND (reference sequence).

Only one count was recorded for this clone. The CDR3 DNA reads as TGTGCCAGCAGCTTAGGGAGCTCCTATAATTCACCCCTCCACTTT. As protein: CASSLGSSYNSPLHF. The chain recombines TRBV13 with TRBJ1-6; D uncertain. Germline CDR1 and CDR2: PRHDT and FYEKMQ (reference sequence). The CDR3 consists of 15 residues. Trimming removed 0 bases at V and 0 bases at J, with 3 bases between.

J is TRBJ2-1 and V is TRBV5-1, with 9 bases aligning to TRBD1. The V and J ends lost 2 bases and 3 bases, in that order; junction bases with no gene match: 3. Germline values: CDR1 SGHRS, CDR2 YFSETQ. The CDR3 consists of 15 residues. The CDR3 region is CASSFGQGYYNEQFF. The CDR3 nucleotides are TGCGCCAGCAGCTTCGGACAGGGGTACTACAATGAGCAGTTCTTC.

The chain joins TRBV5-1 to TRBJ1-1, with no clear D. Germline lookup yields CDR1 SGHRS and CDR2 YFSETQ. The CDR3 runs 15 residues. Trimming took off 4 bases at V and 1 base at J, with 14 bases between the two ends. CDR3 residues: CASSGGYPGNTEAFF. The DNA for the CDR3 is TGCGCCAGCAGCGGAGGGTACCCGGGGAACACTGAAGCTTTCTTT.

In regard to this clone: Sequence at one end of the junction differs from germline and may be a read error. J is TRBJ2-7 and V is TRBV11-2, with TRBD1 as a possible D gene (6 bases). Germline V gene lookup returns CDR1 SGHAT and CDR2 FQNNGV. This CDR3 spans 12 amino acids. CDR3 amino acids: CASSLQQGSERF. CDR3 DNA: TGTGCCAGCAGCCTCCAACAGGGATCTGAGCGCTTC.

The chain employs TRBV19 and TRBJ1-4; TRBD1 aligns across 9 bases. In germline, CDR1 is LNHDA, CDR2 SQIVND (reference sequence). V lost 8 bases to trimming and J lost 5 bases; unmatched junction nucleotides: 6. CDR3 length: 14 amino acids. The CDR3 region is CASGPGQGNEKLFF. In nucleotides, the CDR3 is TGTGCCAGTGGACCTGGACAGGGGAATGAAAAACTGTTTTTT.

The CDR3 region is CASTRQGRVNEQYF. The CDR3 nucleotides are TGTGCCAGCACCCGACAGGGAAGAGTTAACGAGCAGTACTTC. V and J are TRBV3-1 (or the pseudogene TRBV3-2) and TRBJ2-7; 7 positions match TRBD1. This CDR3 is 14 amino acids long. After removal of 7 bases from V and 5 bases from J, the junction contained 11 bases not matched to a gene. CDR1 and CDR2 (germline): LGHDT, YNNKEL (reference sequence).

This clone was counted a few times. This chain joins TRBV20-1 and TRBJ2-1; 8 bases match TRBD2. Germline V gene data show CDR1 as DFQATT and CDR2 as SNEGSKA (reference sequence). The CDR3 runs 11 residues. Trimming removed 6 bases from V and 9 bases from J; junction bases left unmatched: 4. The CDR3, as DNA: TGCAGTGCCCCCCGGGGGGGTGAGCAGTTCTTC. This gives the protein CSAPRGGEQFF.

The V call is TRBV6-1, the J call TRBJ2-7; tentatively, D is TRBD2 (6 bases). The CDR3 totals 16 residues. With 2 bases removed from V and 4 bases from J, the gap between germline ends came to 18 bases. Per germline, CDR1 MNHNS and CDR2 SASEGT. The CDR3 DNA reads as TGTGCCAGCAGTGAATCGGTAGCGGAAACGGAGTACGAGCAGTACTTC. Its protein is CASSESVAETEYEQYF.